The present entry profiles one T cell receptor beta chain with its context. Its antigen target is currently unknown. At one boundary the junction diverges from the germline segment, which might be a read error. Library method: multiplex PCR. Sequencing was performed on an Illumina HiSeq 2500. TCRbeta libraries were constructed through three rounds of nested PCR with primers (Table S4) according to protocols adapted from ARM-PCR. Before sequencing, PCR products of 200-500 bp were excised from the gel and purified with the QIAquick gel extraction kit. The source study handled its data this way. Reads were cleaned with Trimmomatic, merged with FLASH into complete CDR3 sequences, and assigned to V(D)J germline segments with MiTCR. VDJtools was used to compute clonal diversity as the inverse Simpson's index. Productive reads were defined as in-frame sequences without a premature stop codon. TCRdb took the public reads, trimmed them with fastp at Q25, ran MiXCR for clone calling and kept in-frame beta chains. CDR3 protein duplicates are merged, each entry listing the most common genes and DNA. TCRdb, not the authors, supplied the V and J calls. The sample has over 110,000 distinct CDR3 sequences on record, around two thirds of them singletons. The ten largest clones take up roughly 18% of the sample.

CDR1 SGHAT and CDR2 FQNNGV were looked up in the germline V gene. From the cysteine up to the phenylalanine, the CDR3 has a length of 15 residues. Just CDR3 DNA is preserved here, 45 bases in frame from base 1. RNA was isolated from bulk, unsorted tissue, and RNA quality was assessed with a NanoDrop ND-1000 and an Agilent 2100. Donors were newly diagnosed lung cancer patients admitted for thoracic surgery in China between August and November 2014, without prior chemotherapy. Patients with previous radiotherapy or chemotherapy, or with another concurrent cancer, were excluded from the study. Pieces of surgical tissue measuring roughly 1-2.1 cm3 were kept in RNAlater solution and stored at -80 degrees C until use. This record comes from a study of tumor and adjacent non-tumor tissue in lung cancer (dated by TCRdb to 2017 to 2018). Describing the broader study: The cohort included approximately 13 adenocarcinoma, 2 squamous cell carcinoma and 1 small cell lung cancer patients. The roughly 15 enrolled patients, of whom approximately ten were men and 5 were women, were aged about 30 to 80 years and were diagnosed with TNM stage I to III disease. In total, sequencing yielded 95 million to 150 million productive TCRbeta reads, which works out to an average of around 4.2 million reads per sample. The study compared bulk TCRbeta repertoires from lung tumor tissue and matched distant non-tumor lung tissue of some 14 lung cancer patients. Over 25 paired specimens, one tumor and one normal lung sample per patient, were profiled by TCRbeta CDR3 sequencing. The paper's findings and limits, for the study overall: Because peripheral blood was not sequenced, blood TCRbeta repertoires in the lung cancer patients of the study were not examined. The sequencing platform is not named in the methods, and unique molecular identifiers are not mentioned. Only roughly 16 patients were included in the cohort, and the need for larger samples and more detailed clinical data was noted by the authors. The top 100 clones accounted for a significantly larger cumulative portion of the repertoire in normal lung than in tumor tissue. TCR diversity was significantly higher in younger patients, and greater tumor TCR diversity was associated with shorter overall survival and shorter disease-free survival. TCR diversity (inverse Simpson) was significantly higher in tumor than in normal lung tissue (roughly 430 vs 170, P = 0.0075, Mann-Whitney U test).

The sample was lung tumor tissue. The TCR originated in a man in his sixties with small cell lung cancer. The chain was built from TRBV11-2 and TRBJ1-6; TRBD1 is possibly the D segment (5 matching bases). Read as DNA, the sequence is TGTACCAGCAGCTTAGAACTAGGACACAATTCACCCGTCCACTTT. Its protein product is CTSSLELGHNSPVHF.